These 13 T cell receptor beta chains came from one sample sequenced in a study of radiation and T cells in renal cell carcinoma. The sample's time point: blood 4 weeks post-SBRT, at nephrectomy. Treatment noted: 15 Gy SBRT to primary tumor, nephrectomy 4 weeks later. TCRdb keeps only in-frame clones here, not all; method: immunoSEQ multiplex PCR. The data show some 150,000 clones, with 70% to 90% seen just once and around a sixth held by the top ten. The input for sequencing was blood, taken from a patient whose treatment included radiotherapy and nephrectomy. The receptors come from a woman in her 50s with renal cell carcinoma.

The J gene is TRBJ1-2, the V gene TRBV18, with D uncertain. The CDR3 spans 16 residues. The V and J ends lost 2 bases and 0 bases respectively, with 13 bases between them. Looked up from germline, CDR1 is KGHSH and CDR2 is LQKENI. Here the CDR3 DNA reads TGTGCCAGCTCACCAGAAGGCGCAGTAGCTAACTATGGCTACACCTTC. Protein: CASSPEGAVANYGYTF.

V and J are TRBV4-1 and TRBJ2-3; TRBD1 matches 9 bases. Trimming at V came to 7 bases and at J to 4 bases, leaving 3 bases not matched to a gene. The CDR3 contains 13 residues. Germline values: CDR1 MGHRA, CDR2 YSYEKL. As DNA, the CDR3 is TGCGCCAGCACACAGGGGGCTGCAGATACGCAGTATTTT. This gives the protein CASTQGAADTQYF.

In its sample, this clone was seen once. CDR3 region: CASSSGGAAYEQYF. Here the CDR3 DNA reads TGTGCCAGCAGCTCCGGCGGGGCGGCCTACGAGCAGTACTTC. The chain employs TRBV5-6 and TRBJ2-7, with TRBD2 as a possible D gene (6 bases). The CDR3 is made up of 14 amino acids. V dropped 3 bases and J dropped 2 bases, with 12 bases sitting between them. Germline V gene sequence: CDR1 SGHDT, CDR2 YYEEEE.

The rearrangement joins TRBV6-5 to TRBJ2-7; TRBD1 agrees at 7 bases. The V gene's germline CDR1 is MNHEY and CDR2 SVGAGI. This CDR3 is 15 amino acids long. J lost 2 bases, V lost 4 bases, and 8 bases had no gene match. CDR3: CASSSRTGPTYEQYF. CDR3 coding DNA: TGTGCCAGCAGTTCACGGACAGGCCCCACCTACGAGCAGTACTTC.

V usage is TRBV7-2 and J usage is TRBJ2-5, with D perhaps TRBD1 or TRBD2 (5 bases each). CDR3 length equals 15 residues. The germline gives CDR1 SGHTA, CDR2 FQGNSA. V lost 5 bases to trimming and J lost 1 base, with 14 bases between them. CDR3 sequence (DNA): TGTGCCAGCAGCCCGGGGACGGGCCCCCAAGAGACCCAGTACTTC. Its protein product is CASSPGTGPQETQYF.

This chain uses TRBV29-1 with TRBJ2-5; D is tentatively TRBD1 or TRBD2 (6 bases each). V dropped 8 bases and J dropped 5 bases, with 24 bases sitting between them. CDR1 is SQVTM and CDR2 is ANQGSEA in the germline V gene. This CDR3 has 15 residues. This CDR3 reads CSSSSKGGMGETQYF. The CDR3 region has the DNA TGCAGCTCTTCCTCTAAAGGGGGGATGGGGGAGACCCAGTACTTC.

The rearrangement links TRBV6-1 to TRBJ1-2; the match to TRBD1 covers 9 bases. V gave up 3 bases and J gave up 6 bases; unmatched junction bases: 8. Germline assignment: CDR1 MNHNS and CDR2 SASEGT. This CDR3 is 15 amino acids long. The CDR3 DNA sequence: TGTGCCAGCAGTGAGTTCGGGACAGGGTACGATGGCTACACCTTC. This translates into CASSEFGTGYDGYTF.

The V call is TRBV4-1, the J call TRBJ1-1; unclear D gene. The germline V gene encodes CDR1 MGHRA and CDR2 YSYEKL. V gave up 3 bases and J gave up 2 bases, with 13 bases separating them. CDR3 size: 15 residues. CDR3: CASSHLLPVNTEAFF. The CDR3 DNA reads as TGCGCCAGCAGCCACCTTTTACCGGTAAACACTGAAGCTTTCTTT.

CDR3 in amino acids: CASSPGRGTGQPQHF. The CDR3 DNA follows: TGTGCCAGCTCACCCGGACGGGGGACAGGACAGCCCCAGCATTTT. The chain links TRBV18 to TRBJ1-5; TRBD1 agrees at 8 bases. Losses at the gene ends were 3 bases for V and 7 bases for J; bases not matched to a gene: 8. This CDR3 has 15 residues. Germline values: CDR1 KGHSH, CDR2 LQKENI.

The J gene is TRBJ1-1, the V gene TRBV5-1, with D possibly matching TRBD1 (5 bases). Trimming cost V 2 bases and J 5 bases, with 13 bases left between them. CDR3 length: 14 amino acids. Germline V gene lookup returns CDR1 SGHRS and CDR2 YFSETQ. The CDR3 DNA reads TGCGCCAGCAGCTTTCTGGGGGGATGGACTGAAGCTTTCTTT. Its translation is CASSFLGGWTEAFF.

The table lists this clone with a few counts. In DNA form, the CDR3 reads TGTGCCAGCAGTTCTCGGGGCAGGGCCTTGGCCGTTGGTCAGCCCCAGCATTTT. This gives the protein CASSSRGRALAVGQPQHF. This chain uses TRBV27 with TRBJ1-5; D may be TRBD1 (5 bases). V was cut by 4 bases and J by 6 bases, with 25 bases left in between. This CDR3 is 18 amino acids long. Per the germline V gene, CDR1 is MNHEY and CDR2 is SMNVEV (reference sequence).

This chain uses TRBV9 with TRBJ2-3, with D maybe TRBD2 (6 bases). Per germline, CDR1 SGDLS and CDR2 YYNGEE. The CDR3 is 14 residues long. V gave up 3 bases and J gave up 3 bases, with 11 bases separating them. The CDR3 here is CASSARDLTDTQYF. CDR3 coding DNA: TGTGCCAGCAGCGCCCGGGACTTGACAGATACGCAGTATTTT.

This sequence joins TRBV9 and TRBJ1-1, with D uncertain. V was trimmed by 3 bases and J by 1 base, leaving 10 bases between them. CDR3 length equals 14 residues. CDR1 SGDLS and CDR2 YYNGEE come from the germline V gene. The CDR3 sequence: CASSAGRRNTEAFF. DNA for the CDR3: TGTGCCAGCAGCGCAGGACGGAGGAACACTGAAGCTTTCTTT.